The T cell receptor (beta chain) under discussion was sequenced for a study of blood T cells in healthy people across ages. The donors, healthy Caucasians from Russia, were aged about 6 to 95. Per-sample PBMC isolation yielded at least 6.5 million cells. Comment on this clonotype: Its specificity is not known.

The V end was cut by 1 base, the J end by 7 bases, with 13 bases between. Looked up from germline, CDR1 is SQVTM and CDR2 is ANQGSEA. This CDR3 spans 13 amino acids. Findings of the study overall: Diversity of TCR beta correlated strongly with naive T cell percentage.

Next came a second PCR, run for about 7 to 12 cycles, which used a sample-barcoded 5' primer along with a J-beta primer mix. TCRdb ran MiXCR on the 5' RACE reads and lists one entry per CDR3 protein. In the table there are some 1,500,000 distinct CDR3 sequences, approximately 39% of which are singletons. Sequences were obtained from blood. The V and J genes are TRBV29-1 and TRBJ2-5; the D call may be TRBD1 or TRBD2 (5 bases each). The source of this sequence is a woman in her late teens or twenties in good health. The CDR3 nucleotides are TGCAGCGTTGAAGGGGGGTCCCAGGCGACCCAGTACTTC. This encodes CSVEGGSQATQYF.